The entry below describes one T cell receptor (beta chain). Data came from immunoSEQ multiplex PCR; TCRdb stores just in-frame clones and leaves some out. This sample carries approximately 120,000 clones, 88% of them seen once, and the ten largest clones take about 4.2%. This CDR3 region has 17 residues. The V and J ends lost 2 bases and 7 bases, in that order; junction bases with no gene match: 11. Germline lookup yields CDR1 SGHTA and CDR2 FQGTGA. These data come from a study of T cell responses to AZD1222 COVID-19 vaccine. Sequenced here: peripheral blood, sampled on day 0 of AZD1222 vaccination. The receptor was derived from an adult in good health. The V and J genes are TRBV7-3 and TRBJ2-2; 9 bases align to TRBD2. This chain's CDR3 is CASSLLPLAGRGGELFF. As DNA, the CDR3 is TGTGCCAGCAGCTTACTTCCCCTAGCGGGAAGGGGCGGGGAGCTGTTTTTT.